These 8 T cell receptor beta chains were sequenced from one sample in a study of molecular identifiers for immune sequencing clone quantification. TCRdb itself ran the PCR reads through MiXCR, one entry per CDR3 protein. This table has roughly 320,000 distinct CDR3 sequences, roughly 24% appearing once. Sequencing was carried out using naive CD8+ T cells from blood, with Jurkat cell RNA spiked in. Noted subset: FACS-sorted CD8+CD4-CCR7+CD45RA+ naive T cells. Receptor source: a human donor in good health. Some libraries in this study had Jurkat cell RNA spiked in.

The table lists this clonotype with many counts. The genes are TRBV7-2 and TRBJ2-7; TRBD1 might be the D (5 bases). Germline-derived CDR1 and CDR2 are SGHTA and FQGNSA. This CDR3 has 15 amino acids. The V end was cut by 1 base, the J end by 2 bases, with 12 bases between. This CDR3 reads CASSLEQATAYEQYF. In DNA form, the CDR3 reads TGTGCCAGCAGCTTAGAACAGGCGACGGCCTACGAGCAGTACTTC.

This clonotype was seen only a few times. CDR3 coding DNA: TGCAGTGCCCACAGCGGGAGCGAAACAGATACGCAGTATTTT. This gives the protein CSAHSGSETDTQYF. The chain has TRBV20-1 and TRBJ2-3; the match to TRBD2 covers 8 bases. The germline V gene encodes CDR1 DFQATT and CDR2 SNEGSKA (reference sequence). After removal of 6 bases from V and 3 bases from J, the junction contained 8 bases not matched to a gene. The CDR3 length is 14 residues.

A remark on this clonotype: It may be a read error: a sequence one base away is much more abundant. The chain employs TRBV5-1 and TRBJ2-3; D may be TRBD2 (6 bases). Germline V gene sequence: CDR1 SGHRS, CDR2 YFSETQ. The CDR3 extends over 14 amino acids. CDR3 bases: TGCGTCAGCAGCTTGGTCGGGGGAGTAGATACGCAGTATTTT. Protein product: CVSSLVGGVDTQYF.

This clonotype was picked up a small number of times. The V call is TRBV6-2 or TRBV6-3, the J call TRBJ1-1; D remains ambiguous. CDR1 and CDR2 from the germline V gene are MNHEY and SVGEGT. CDR3 length: 17 residues. Trimming took off 3 bases at V and 0 bases at J, with 17 bases between the two ends. Written as DNA, the CDR3 is TGTGCCAGCAGTTATGTGGGGTTCGTTACAATGAACACTGAAGCTTTCTTT. Amino acid sequence: CASSYVGFVTMNTEAFF.

This clonotype was observed a few times. The rearrangement joins TRBV6-2 or TRBV6-3 to TRBJ2-3; 7 bases fit TRBD2. With 2 bases clipped from V and 2 bases from J, the junction kept 7 bases outside the gene matches. Per germline, CDR1 MNHEY and CDR2 SVGEGT. The CDR3 is made up of 16 amino acids. CDR3 sequence reads: CASSYGLGSFTDTQYF. The CDR3 DNA is TGTGCCAGCAGTTACGGACTAGGGTCCTTCACAGATACGCAGTATTTT.

The table lists this clonotype with a few counts. The J gene is TRBJ2-3, the V gene TRBV6-2 or TRBV6-3; no firm D call. With 6 bases removed from V and 0 bases from J, the gap between germline ends came to 16 bases. The CDR3 consists of 16 residues. Germline V gene sequence: CDR1 MNHEY, CDR2 SVGEGT. The CDR3 protein is CASRKESGVSTDTQYF. DNA for the CDR3: TGTGCCAGCAGGAAAGAGTCTGGAGTTAGCACAGATACGCAGTATTTT.

Concerning this clonotype: It may be a read error: a sequence one base away is much more abundant. The chain employs TRBV24-1 and TRBJ2-1; weak D call: TRBD2 (6 bases). Germline V gene sequence: CDR1 KGHDR, CDR2 SFDVKD. CDR3 size: 16 residues. V lost 4 bases and J 4 bases, leaving 16 bases between the germline ends. The CDR3 coding sequence is TGTGCCACCAGTGACAGTGCTGGCGGGGATTACAATGAGCAGTTCTTC. Its protein is CATSDSAGGDYNEQFF.

This clonotype was seen ten or more times. This sequence joins TRBV7-9 and TRBJ2-3; the match to TRBD2 covers 12 bases. Unmatched junction bases numbered 6, after V lost 4 bases and J lost 4 bases. This CDR3 region has 16 residues. The germline V gene has CDR1 SEHNR and CDR2 FQNEAQ (reference sequence). The CDR3 DNA reads as TGTGCCAGCAGCTCCCGACTAGCGGGAGCCCCAGATACGCAGTATTTT. Protein sequence: CASSSRLAGAPDTQYF.